The 14 T cell receptor beta chains below were found in one sample sequenced in a study of T cells in Graves' hyperthyroidism and ophthalmopathy. RNA transcripts were the template for amplifying TCR beta CDR3 regions. In the first-round RT-PCR of the TCR CDR3, the HTBI primer set was used. TCRdb reprocessed the multiplex PCR reads via MiXCR and lists one record per CDR3 protein. Among approximately 740,000 distinct CDR3 sequences listed, 12% to 15% were seen once. Sequences were obtained from blood. The receptors stem from a woman aged 18-30 years with Graves' hyperthyroidism.

This chain connects TRBV2 to TRBJ1-4; maybe TRBD1 (6 bases). Trimming removed 8 bases from V and 3 bases from J, with 16 bases in between. CDR1 is SNHLY, CDR2 FYNNEI, per germline. The CDR3 extends over 15 amino acids. The CDR3 region has the DNA TGTGCCAGCGGGACCCAGGGGTGGGCTAATGAAAAACTGTTTTTT. Its protein product is CASGTQGWANEKLFF. The variable domain in full, completed from reference TRBV2 and TRBJ1-4, reads EPEVTQTPSHQVTQMGQEVILRCVPISNHLYFYWYRQILGQKVEFLVSFYNNEISEKSEIFDDQFSVERPDGSNFTLKIRSTKLEDSAMYFCASGTQGWANEKLFFGSGTQLSVL.

The V and J genes are TRBV7-9 and TRBJ1-6; D gene unclear. Between the trimmed V and J ends, which lost 5 bases and 7 bases, there was a span of 6 bases. CDR3 length equals 12 residues. Per germline, CDR1 SEHNR and CDR2 FQNEAQ (reference sequence). This chain's CDR3 is CASSPENSPLHF. The CDR3 nucleotides read TGTGCCAGCAGCCCCGAGAATTCACCCCTCCACTTT.

Ten or more counts support this clonotype. The V call is TRBV2, the J call TRBJ1-2; 9 bases line up with TRBD1. The germline CDR1 and CDR2 sequences are SNHLY and FYNNEI. This CDR3 comprises 13 residues. Trimming cost V 7 bases and J 6 bases; bases outside gene matches: 6. In nucleotides, the CDR3 is TGTGCCAGCACCACACAGGGGGCAAATGGCTACACCTTC. Protein: CASTTQGANGYTF.

This clonotype occurred a few times. This rearrangement joins TRBV9 to TRBJ1-1; D is unclear. CDR1 SGDLS and CDR2 YYNGEE come from the germline V gene. The CDR3 is 13 residues long. The V end lost 2 bases, the J end lost 3 bases, and 8 bases lay between the germline ends. CDR3: CASSVDGYTEAFF. The CDR3 DNA sequence: TGTGCCAGCAGCGTTGACGGTTACACTGAAGCTTTCTTT.

The DNA for the CDR3 is TGTGCCAGCAGTTCGAGCTGGGGGGGGATGAATGGCTACACCTTC. This codes for CASSSSWGGMNGYTF. This chain links TRBV28 with TRBJ1-2; tentatively, D is TRBD1 (5 bases). V was clipped by 4 bases and J by 6 bases, with 18 bases between them. This CDR3 region has 15 residues. CDR1 and CDR2 from the germline V gene are MDHEN and SYDVKM.

This clonotype turned up a few times. This rearrangement joins TRBV19 to TRBJ2-7, with D possibly matching TRBD2 (5 bases). This CDR3 region has 13 residues. V was cut by 6 bases and J by 0 bases, with 9 bases left in between. The germline V gene has CDR1 LNHDA and CDR2 SQIVND (reference sequence). The CDR3 region is CASSGVSSYEQYF. Here the CDR3 DNA reads TGTGCCAGTAGCGGGGTGAGCTCCTACGAGCAGTACTTC.

Many counts were recorded for this clonotype. V usage is TRBV20-1 and J usage is TRBJ2-7; 13 nucleotides line up with TRBD2. CDR3 length: 17 amino acids. Unmatched junction bases numbered 14, after V lost 0 bases and J lost 9 bases. Germline values: CDR1 DFQATT, CDR2 SNEGSKA (reference sequence). CDR3 bases: TGCAGTGCTAGAGAACCTGGGACTAGCGGGACCCGTACGGGGCAGTACTTC. This gives the protein CSAREPGTSGTRTGQYF.

The chain combines TRBV20-1 with TRBJ1-4, with a tentative D call TRBD1 (6 bases). Germline-derived CDR1 and CDR2 are DFQATT and SNEGSKA (reference sequence). This CDR3 has 14 amino acids. V dropped 3 bases and J dropped 11 bases, with 19 bases sitting between them. Here the CDR3 reads CSASRMKQGVKLFF. CDR3 coding DNA: TGCAGTGCTAGTCGAATGAAACAGGGAGTGAAACTGTTTTTT.

The chain couples TRBV4-1 to TRBJ2-7; unclear D gene. V lost 0 bases and J 4 bases, leaving 19 bases between the germline ends. Germline assignment: CDR1 MGHRA and CDR2 YSYEKL. The CDR3 totals 17 residues. In DNA form, the CDR3 reads TGCGCCAGCAGCCAAGAGGATCCGCGCCAAGATGCATACGAGCAGTACTTC. Translation: CASSQEDPRQDAYEQYF.

J is TRBJ1-4 and V is TRBV3-1, with 8 bases fitting TRBD1. Germline loops: CDR1 LGHDT, CDR2 YNNKEL (reference sequence). With V trimmed by 4 bases and J by 7 bases, 11 bases remained unmatched. This CDR3 has 16 amino acids. CDR3 in amino acids: CASSLPGQGLSEKLFF. The CDR3 bases are TGTGCCAGCAGCCTCCCCGGACAGGGTCTTAGTGAAAAACTGTTTTTT.

This clonotype has more than one count but fewer than ten. The chain joins TRBV27 to TRBJ2-5; TRBD2 agrees at 8 bases. J lost 5 bases, V lost 10 bases, and 18 bases had no gene match. CDR1 is MNHEY, CDR2 SMNVEV, per germline (reference sequence). CDR3 size: 16 residues. Here the CDR3 DNA reads TGTGCCACCAAAGAGGGCGGGAGGCTCCTTGCGGAGACCCAGTACTTC. Its translation is CATKEGGRLLAETQYF.

The chain couples TRBV27 to TRBJ1-6; D remains unclear. Germline-derived CDR1 and CDR2 are MNHEY and SMNVEV (reference sequence). V lost 2 bases and J lost 7, with 15 bases in between. The CDR3 totals 16 residues. As DNA, the CDR3 is TGTGCCAGCAGTTTAATCGGTCCCAATTCAAATTCACCCCTCCACTTT. This sequence encodes CASSLIGPNSNSPLHF.

This clonotype was seen many times. The rearrangement links TRBV7-9 to TRBJ2-3, with 8 bases that match TRBD1. The CDR3 length is 14 residues. Looked up from germline, CDR1 is SEHNR and CDR2 is FQNEAQ (reference sequence). The V and J ends lost 5 bases and 5 bases, in that order; junction bases with no gene match: 6. The CDR3 region has the DNA TGTGCCAGCAGCGCCGACAGGGGAGGAGATACGCAGTATTTT. It encodes CASSADRGGDTQYF.

The chain employs TRBV10-2 and TRBJ2-3; perhaps TRBD2 as D (5 bases). V lost 8 bases and J lost 0, with 15 bases in between. The CDR3 runs 15 residues. The germline CDR1 and CDR2 sequences are WSHSY and SAAADI. The CDR3 coding sequence is TGCGCCAGCCGCGAGGGCGGAGCTAGCACAGATACGCAGTATTTT. Translated, it gives CASREGGASTDTQYF.